The clone carrying this T cell receptor beta chain was seen many times. The antigen is undetermined. The data stem from a study of T cells in Graves' hyperthyroidism and ophthalmopathy. Stable Graves' hyperthyroidism meant no ophthalmopathy progression within 18 months. The study based diagnoses on clinical symptoms, serum thyroxine and TRAb, thyroid ultrasound and orbital computed tomography. TCR beta CDR3 regions were amplified from RNA. HTBI primers were the set used in a first-round RT-PCR of the TCR CDR3. One entry per CDR3 protein results from TCRdb running MiXCR on the multiplex PCR reads. The sample has hundreds of thousands of distinct CDR3 sequences, 35% to 40% seen once. Study conclusions and caveats: Most thyroid clonotypes expanded above 0.001 appeared in blood too.

The CDR3 is made up of 15 amino acids. Trimming removed 4 bases from V and 2 bases from J, with 13 bases in between. CDR1 KGHDR and CDR2 SFDVKD come from the germline V gene. This sequence joins TRBV24-1 and TRBJ1-2; D is unresolved. The clonotype comes from a man between 18 and 29 years old with Graves' hyperthyroidism. The sample comprised blood. DNA for the CDR3: TGTGCCACCAGTGACCACACAAAAGTCAACTATGGCTACACCTTC. Its protein product is CATSDHTKVNYGYTF.